This entry lists 26 T cell receptor beta chains sequenced from one sample in a study of OX40 agonist ivuxolimab in advanced cancers. The assay was immunoSEQ multiplex PCR, and TCRdb's table has in-frame clones only and misses some. The sample contains over 80,000 clones, approximately 87% of which appear only once. Sample: CD4+ or CD8+ T cells sorted from blood, taken in a trial of the OX40 agonist ivuxolimab. The source is an adult with an advanced solid tumor such as melanoma, head and neck, liver or kidney cancer.

The chain employs TRBV25-1 and TRBJ2-7; possibly TRBD1 for D (5 bases). The V gene's germline CDR1 is MGHDK and CDR2 SYGVNS. Between the trimmed V and J ends, which lost 5 bases and 5 bases, there was a span of 10 bases. This CDR3 comprises 12 residues. This CDR3 is CASSLTEDEQYF. The CDR3, as DNA: TGTGCCAGCAGTCTGACAGAAGACGAGCAGTACTTC.

CDR3 in amino acids: CASRTGGGEQYF. The CDR3 bases are TGTGCCAGCAGGACCGGGGGTGGCGAGCAGTACTTC. This sequence joins TRBV7-8 and TRBJ2-7; tentative D call: TRBD2 (6 bases). V lost 6 bases, J lost 6 bases, and 12 bases lay in between. CDR3 length: 12 residues. Germline loops: CDR1 SGHVS, CDR2 FQNEAQ.

The chain is built from TRBV6-5 and TRBJ2-3; 9 nucleotides agree with TRBD1. This CDR3 contains 15 residues. The V and J ends lost 5 bases and 8 bases, in that order; junction bases with no gene match: 11. The germline gives CDR1 MNHEY, CDR2 SVGAGI. CDR3 protein: CASSTQGALRVTQYF. The CDR3 bases are TGTGCCAGCAGTACACAGGGGGCGCTCCGCGTTACGCAGTATTTT.

This sequence joins TRBV5-6 and TRBJ2-3; D is ambiguous. CDR1 and CDR2 from the germline V gene are SGHDT and YYEEEE. V lost 2 bases, J lost 0 bases, and 10 bases lay in between. The CDR3 has 15 amino acids. The CDR3 loop reads CASSFSGSSTDTQYF. Written as DNA, the CDR3 is TGTGCCAGCAGCTTTTCTGGATCTAGCACAGATACGCAGTATTTT. Full variable domain (rest looked up from reference TRBV5-6 and TRBJ2-3): DAGVTQSPTHLIKTRGQQVTLRCSPKSGHDTVSWYQQALGQGPQFIFQYYEEEERQRGNFPDRFSGHQFPNYSSELNVNALLLGDSALYLCASSFSGSSTDTQYFGPGTRLTVL.

The chain is built from TRBV7-3 and TRBJ2-7; D unclear. The CDR3 spans 14 residues. Trimming left V 5 bases short and J 0 bases short, with 11 bases between. Per germline, CDR1 SGHTA and CDR2 FQGTGA. The CDR3 DNA is TGTGCCAGCAGCCCCCAGGACGGCTCCTACGAGCAGTACTTC. The encoded protein is CASSPQDGSYEQYF.

V usage is TRBV5-6 and J usage is TRBJ2-1; 8 bases agree with TRBD2. Germline CDR1 and CDR2: SGHDT and YYEEEE. CDR3 length equals 15 residues. With V trimmed by 8 bases and J by 4 bases, 11 bases remained unmatched. In nucleotides, the CDR3 is TGTGCCAGTACCGCGGGGGGCCCAGCGTACAATGAGCAGTTCTTC. It specifies CASTAGGPAYNEQFF. Variable domain in full (rest from reference TRBV5-6 and TRBJ2-1): DAGVTQSPTHLIKTRGQQVTLRCSPKSGHDTVSWYQQALGQGPQFIFQYYEEEERQRGNFPDRFSGHQFPNYSSELNVNALLLGDSALYLCASTAGGPAYNEQFFGPGTRLTVL.

This rearrangement joins TRBV5-8 to TRBJ2-6, with 12 bases that match TRBD2. V lost 3 bases to trimming and J lost 2 bases; unmatched junction nucleotides: 9. CDR1 is SGHTS, CDR2 YDEGEE, per germline. This CDR3 is built from 19 residues. The DNA of the CDR3 is TGTGCCAGCAGCTCCACTAAGACTAGCGGGGGTGCTGGGGCCAACGTCCTGACTTTC. Its translation: CASSSTKTSGGAGANVLTF.

This clone has just a few counts. V usage is TRBV11-2 and J usage is TRBJ1-1, with D perhaps matching TRBD1 (6 bases). This CDR3 contains 14 residues. Germline assignment: CDR1 SGHAT and CDR2 FQNNGV. Trimming stripped 3 bases from V and 5 bases from J, with 13 bases between. As DNA, the CDR3 is TGTGCCAGCAGCTTCGGTTTAAGGGGGACTGAAGCTTTCTTT. It specifies CASSFGLRGTEAFF.

The V and J genes are TRBV7-9 and TRBJ1-4, with TRBD1 matching 11 bases. This CDR3 is 15 amino acids long. Germline V gene data show CDR1 as SEHNR and CDR2 as FQNEAQ (reference sequence). The ends lost 5 bases at V and 7 bases at J; junction bases unmatched: 6. CDR3 DNA sequence: TGTGCCAGCAGCGGACAGGGGGCGCACAGTGAAAAACTGTTTTTT. Translating it yields CASSGQGAHSEKLFF.

The chain employs TRBV7-2 and TRBJ1-1; D perhaps matches TRBD1 (6 bases). The V and J ends lost 5 bases and 5 bases respectively, with 18 bases between them. Germline assignment: CDR1 SGHTA and CDR2 FQGNSA. The CDR3 is 15 residues long. As DNA, the CDR3 is TGTGCCAGCAGCCTAAAAACGGGGGCTAGTACTGAAGCTTTCTTT. The encoded protein is CASSLKTGASTEAFF.

V gene TRBV6-5 combines with J gene TRBJ1-4; D perhaps matches TRBD1 (5 bases). The CDR3 covers 15 residues. Germline assignment: CDR1 MNHEY and CDR2 SVGAGI. The V end lost 2 bases, the J end lost 5 bases, and 12 bases lay between the germline ends. The CDR3 loop is CASSYAFAGNEKLFF. CDR3 nucleotides: TGTGCCAGCAGTTACGCCTTCGCAGGGAATGAAAAACTGTTTTTT.

This chain links TRBV7-2 with TRBJ2-5; 8 bases agree with TRBD2. The J segment lost 3 bases and the V segment lost 2 bases, leaving 14 bases of the junction unmatched. The CDR3 covers 18 residues. CDR1 and CDR2 (germline): SGHTA, FQGNSA. CDR3 protein: CASSLSSWSGGLEETQYF. CDR3 bases: TGTGCCAGCAGCTTAAGCTCCTGGAGCGGGGGATTAGAAGAGACCCAGTACTTC.

The CDR3 sequence is CASSLLDTSDGETQYF. The CDR3 nucleotides read TGTGCCAGCAGCTTGTTGGACACGTCCGACGGGGAGACCCAGTACTTC. This chain joins TRBV5-6 and TRBJ2-5; TRBD1 might be the D (5 bases). Trimming took off 1 base at V and 5 bases at J, with 18 bases between the two ends. The CDR3 has 16 residues. The germline gives CDR1 SGHDT, CDR2 YYEEEE.

The chain recombines TRBV19 with TRBJ2-7; the match to TRBD1 covers 10 bases. The V gene end was trimmed by 3 bases and the J gene end by 5 bases; junction bases not matched to a gene: 7. The CDR3 has 15 amino acids. CDR1 and CDR2 from the germline V gene are LNHDA and SQIVND (reference sequence). The CDR3 DNA is TGTGCCAGTAGTATCACGGGACAGGGGCTCCACGAGCAGTACTTC. This translates into CASSITGQGLHEQYF.

The chain joins TRBV19 to TRBJ2-5; TRBD1 might be the D (7 bases). Trimming pared 5 bases from V and 5 bases from J, leaving 18 bases between. CDR3 length: 15 residues. Looked up from germline, CDR1 is LNHDA and CDR2 is SQIVND (reference sequence). CDR3 sequence reads: CASSVTLTGRETQYF. In DNA form, the CDR3 reads TGTGCCAGTAGTGTCACTCTGACAGGGAGGGAGACCCAGTACTTC.

The rearrangement joins TRBV5-8 to TRBJ1-1, with D perhaps matching TRBD1 (6 bases). The CDR3 sequence is 14 residues long. The V end lost 4 bases, the J end lost 5 bases, and 15 bases lay between the germline ends. Germline values: CDR1 SGHTS, CDR2 YDEGEE. Here the CDR3 DNA reads TGTGCCAGCAGCACTGTACCGGGACATACTGAAGCTTTCTTT. It specifies CASSTVPGHTEAFF.

The genes are TRBV7-6 and TRBJ2-2; TRBD1 matches at 7 bases. Germline CDR1 reads SGHVS; CDR2 reads FNYEAQ. The junction had 11 bases not matched to a gene; V was cut back by 4 bases and J by 0 bases. This CDR3 contains 18 residues. CDR3 sequence (DNA): TGTGCCAGCAGCTCCAGAATTAGGACAGGCCCGAACACCGGGGAGCTGTTTTTT. The encoded protein is CASSSRIRTGPNTGELFF.

The gene calls are TRBV2 and TRBJ2-5, with D possibly matching TRBD1 (6 bases). The end of the DNA fits TRBJ2-7 better, so the J call may be wrong. CDR3 size: 14 residues. Per the germline V gene, CDR1 is SNHLY and CDR2 is FYNNEI. This CDR3 reads CASRFSRDIYEQYF. DNA for the CDR3: TGTGCCAGCAGATTTTCCCGGGACATCTACGAGCAGTACTTC.

This clone has a handful of counts. The rearrangement uses TRBV19 and TRBJ1-1; 7 bases are a match to TRBD1. J gave up 7 bases and V 5 bases, and 10 bases lay outside the gene matches. Germline CDR1 reads LNHDA; CDR2 reads SQIVND (reference sequence). The CDR3 consists of 14 residues. The CDR3 reads CASSSQTGWNEAFF. The DNA for the CDR3 is TGTGCCAGTAGTTCCCAGACAGGGTGGAATGAAGCTTTCTTT.

This rearrangement joins TRBV6-6 to TRBJ1-6; 8 bases line up with TRBD1. CDR3 length equals 14 residues. Germline lookup yields CDR1 MNHNY and CDR2 SVGAGI (reference sequence). V trimming: 7 bases; J trimming: 6 bases; junction bases outside the gene matches: 5. The CDR3 DNA sequence: TGTGCCAGCAAACCGGGACAGGCTAATTCACCCCTCCACTTT. Its translation: CASKPGQANSPLHF.

The chain joins TRBV6-1 to TRBJ1-2, with no clear D. V lost 1 base and J lost 7, with 10 bases in between. Germline assignment: CDR1 MNHNS and CDR2 SASEGT. CDR3 length equals 13 residues. The CDR3 DNA is TGTGCCAGCAGTGAAGGGGCGGGAGGTGGCTACACCTTC. Amino acids: CASSEGAGGGYTF.

The chain is built from TRBV30 and TRBJ1-4; D is uncertain. Trimming took 2 bases from V and 5 from J, leaving 18 bases between them. The CDR3 has 16 residues. CDR1 and CDR2 (germline): GTSNPN, SVGIG (reference sequence). The CDR3 sequence is CAWSPARGFGNEKLFF. The DNA of the CDR3 is TGTGCCTGGAGTCCCGCCCGGGGATTCGGAAATGAAAAACTGTTTTTT.

The chain joins TRBV11-2 to TRBJ2-7; perhaps D is TRBD1 or TRBD2 (6 bases each). CDR1 is SGHAT and CDR2 is FQNNGV in the germline V gene. This CDR3 has 15 amino acids. V gave up 4 bases and J gave up 0 bases, with 13 bases separating them. The CDR3 DNA sequence: TGTGCCAGCAGCTACAAGGGGGGCAGCTCCTACGAGCAGTACTTC. Protein: CASSYKGGSSYEQYF.

This chain connects TRBV19 to TRBJ1-4, with 8 positions matching TRBD1. The CDR3 length is 16 residues. Looked up from germline, CDR1 is LNHDA and CDR2 is SQIVND (reference sequence). With V trimmed by 5 bases and J by 3 bases, 8 bases remained unmatched. In nucleotides, the CDR3 is TGTGCCAGTAGTGACCAATTACAGGGGGCTAATGAAAAACTGTTTTTT. Its protein is CASSDQLQGANEKLFF.

The chain recombines TRBV18 with TRBJ1-1; D ambiguous. V was trimmed by 3 bases and J by 10 bases, leaving 12 bases between them. This CDR3 comprises 12 residues. Germline CDR1 and CDR2: KGHSH and LQKENI. In nucleotides, the CDR3 is TGTGCCAGCTCACCCGGGCCCCGGGGAGCTTTCTTT. It is translated as CASSPGPRGAFF.

The chain has TRBV5-5 and TRBJ2-1; possible D gene TRBD1, 6 bases. Germline V gene data show CDR1 as SGHKS and CDR2 as YYEKEE (reference sequence). V dropped 1 base and J dropped 4 bases, with 12 bases sitting between them. This CDR3 is 15 amino acids long. In DNA form, the CDR3 reads TGTGCCAGCAGCTTGTTAGGGGACACATACAATGAGCAGTTCTTC. Amino acid sequence: CASSLLGDTYNEQFF.